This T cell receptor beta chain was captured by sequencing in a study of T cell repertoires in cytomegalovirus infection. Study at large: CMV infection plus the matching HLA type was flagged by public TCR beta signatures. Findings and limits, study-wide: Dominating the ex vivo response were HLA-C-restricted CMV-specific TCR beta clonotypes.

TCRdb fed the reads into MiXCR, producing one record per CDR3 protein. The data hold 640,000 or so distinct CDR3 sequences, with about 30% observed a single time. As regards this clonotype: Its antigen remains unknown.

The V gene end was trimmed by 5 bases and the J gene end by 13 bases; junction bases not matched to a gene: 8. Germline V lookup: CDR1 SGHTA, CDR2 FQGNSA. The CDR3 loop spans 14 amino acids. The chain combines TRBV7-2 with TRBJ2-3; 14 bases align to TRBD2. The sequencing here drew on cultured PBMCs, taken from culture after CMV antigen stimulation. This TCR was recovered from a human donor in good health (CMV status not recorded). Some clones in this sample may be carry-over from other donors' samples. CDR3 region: CASSPGTSGSGEYF. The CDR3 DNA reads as TGTGCCAGCAGCCCAGGGACTAGCGGGAGTGGGGAGTATTTT.